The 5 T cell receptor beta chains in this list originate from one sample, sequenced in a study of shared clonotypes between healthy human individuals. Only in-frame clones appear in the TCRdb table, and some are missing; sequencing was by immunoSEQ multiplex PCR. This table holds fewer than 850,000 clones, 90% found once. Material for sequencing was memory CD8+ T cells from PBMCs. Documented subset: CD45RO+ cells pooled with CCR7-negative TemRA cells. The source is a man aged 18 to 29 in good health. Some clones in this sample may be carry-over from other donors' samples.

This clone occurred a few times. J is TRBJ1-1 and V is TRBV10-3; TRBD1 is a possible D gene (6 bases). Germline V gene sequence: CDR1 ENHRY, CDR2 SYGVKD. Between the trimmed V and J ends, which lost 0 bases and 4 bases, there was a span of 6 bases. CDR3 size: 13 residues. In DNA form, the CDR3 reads TGTGCCATCAGTGAGTCCAGGGGCACTGAAGCTTTCTTT. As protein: CAISESRGTEAFF.

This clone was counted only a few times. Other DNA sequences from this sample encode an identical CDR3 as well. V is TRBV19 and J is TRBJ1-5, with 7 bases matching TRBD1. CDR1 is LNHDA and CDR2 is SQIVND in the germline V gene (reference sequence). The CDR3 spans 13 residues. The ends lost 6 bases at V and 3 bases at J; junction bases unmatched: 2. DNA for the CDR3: TGTGCCAGTAGGACAGGGACCAATCAGCCCCAGCATTTT. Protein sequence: CASRTGTNQPQHF.

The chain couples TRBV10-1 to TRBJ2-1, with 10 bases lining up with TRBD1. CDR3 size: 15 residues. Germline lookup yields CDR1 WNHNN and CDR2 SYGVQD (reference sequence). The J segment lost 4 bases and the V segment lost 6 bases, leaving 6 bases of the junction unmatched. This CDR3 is CASSDRGPSYNEQFF. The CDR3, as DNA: TGCGCCAGCAGCGACAGGGGGCCATCTTACAATGAGCAGTTCTTC.

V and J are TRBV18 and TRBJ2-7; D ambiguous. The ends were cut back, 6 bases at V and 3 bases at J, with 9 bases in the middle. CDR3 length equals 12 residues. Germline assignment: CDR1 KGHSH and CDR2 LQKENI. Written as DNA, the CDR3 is TGTGCCAGCTCGGACGTGAGCTACGAGCAGTACTTC. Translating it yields CASSDVSYEQYF. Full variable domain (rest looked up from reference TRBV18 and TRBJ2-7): NAGVMQNPRHLVRRRGQEARLRCSPMKGHSHVYWYRQLPEEGLKFMVYLQKENIIDESGMPKERFSAEFPKEGPSILRIQQVVRGDSAAYFCASSDVSYEQYFGPGTRLTVT.

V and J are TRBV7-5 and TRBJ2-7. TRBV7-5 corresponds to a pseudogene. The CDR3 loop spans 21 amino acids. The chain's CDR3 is CVRSPYLEVGQSNTSSYEQYF. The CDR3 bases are TGTGTCAGAAGCCCATACTTGGAGGTTGGACAATCAAATACCTCCTCCTACGAGCAGTACTTC.